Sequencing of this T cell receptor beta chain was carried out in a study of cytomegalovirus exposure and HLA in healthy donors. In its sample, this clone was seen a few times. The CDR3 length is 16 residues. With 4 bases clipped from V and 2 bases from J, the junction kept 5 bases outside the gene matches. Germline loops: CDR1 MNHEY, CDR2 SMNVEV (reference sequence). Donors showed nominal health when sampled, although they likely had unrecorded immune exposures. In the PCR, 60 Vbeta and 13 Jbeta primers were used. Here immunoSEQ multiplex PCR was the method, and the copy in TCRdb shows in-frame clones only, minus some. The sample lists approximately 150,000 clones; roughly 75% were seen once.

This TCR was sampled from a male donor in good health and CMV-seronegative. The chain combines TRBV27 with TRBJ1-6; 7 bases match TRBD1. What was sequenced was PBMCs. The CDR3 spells CASSYSGGPYNSPLHF. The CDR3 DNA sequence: TGTGCCAGCAGTTACTCAGGGGGGCCCTATAATTCACCCCTCCACTTT.